This TCR beta chain was profiled in a study of shared clonotypes between healthy human individuals. The overall study: Participating donors consisted of a couple of women and a few men aged 18 to 49.

For this clone: Its antigen is undetermined.

V was pared by 6 bases and J by 3 bases, with 14 bases between. The CDR3 spans 14 residues. Per germline, CDR1 LNHDA and CDR2 SQIVND (reference sequence). Assay used: immunoSEQ multiplex PCR; TCRdb lists only in-frame clones, some missing. The sample consists of roughly 1 million clones, 75% of them appearing once. Splitting the CD4+ cells yielded a CD45RA+ naive subset and a CD45RA-negative memory subset. Regarding the study as a whole: Specimens sampled were limited to blood, with tissue repertoires likely differing.

Material for sequencing was memory CD4+ T cells sorted from blood. Subset noted: CD45RA-negative fraction. The source of this sequence is a man between 18 and 35 years old in good health. V is TRBV19 and J is TRBJ1-2, with D possibly TRBD1 on 6 matching bases. CDR3 in amino acids: CASRMRGEYYGYTF. DNA for the CDR3: TGTGCCAGTAGGATGAGGGGGGAATACTATGGCTACACCTTC.